This T cell receptor beta chain was identified during a study of T cells in Graves' hyperthyroidism and ophthalmopathy. At least ten counts were recorded for this clonotype. What it recognizes is unknown. TCR beta CDR3 region amplification was performed from RNA transcripts. HTBI primers drove first-round RT-PCR of the TCR CDR3. TCRdb called the multiplex PCR reads again in MiXCR, with one record for every CDR3 protein. The sample holds some 420,000 distinct CDR3 sequences, 12% to 15% seen once. Trimming pared 5 bases from V and 5 bases from J, leaving 15 bases between. Germline CDR1 is LNHDA and CDR2 is SQIVND (reference sequence). This CDR3 is 14 amino acids long. Study-level results: The model anticipated ophthalmopathy a median about six months pre-onset.

The chain employs TRBV19 and TRBJ2-5; tentatively, D is TRBD1 or TRBD2 (5 bases each). The sequenced sample was blood. The origin of this receptor is a woman younger than 30 with Graves' hyperthyroidism. The CDR3 DNA follows: TGTGCCAGTAGTTCGGCGGCGTGGGGGGAGACCCAGTACTTC. Protein product: CASSSAAWGETQYF.